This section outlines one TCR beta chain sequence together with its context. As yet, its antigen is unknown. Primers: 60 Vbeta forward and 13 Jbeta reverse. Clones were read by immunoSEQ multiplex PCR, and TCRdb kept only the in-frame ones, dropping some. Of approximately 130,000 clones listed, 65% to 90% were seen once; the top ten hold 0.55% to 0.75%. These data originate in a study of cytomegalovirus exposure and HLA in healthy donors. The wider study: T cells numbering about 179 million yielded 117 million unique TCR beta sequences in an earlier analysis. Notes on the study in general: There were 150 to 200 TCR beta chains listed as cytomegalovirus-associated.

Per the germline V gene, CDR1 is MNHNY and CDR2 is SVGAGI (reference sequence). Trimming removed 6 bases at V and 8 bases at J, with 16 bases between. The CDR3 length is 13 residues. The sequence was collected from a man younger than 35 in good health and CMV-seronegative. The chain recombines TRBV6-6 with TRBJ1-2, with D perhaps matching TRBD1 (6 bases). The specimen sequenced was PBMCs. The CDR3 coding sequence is TGTGCCAGCAGCTTCCAGGGGCTAGAAGGCTACACCTTC. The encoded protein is CASSFQGLEGYTF.